This T cell receptor (beta chain) was retrieved from a study of blood T cell repertoires in COVID-19. In the authors' methods: How many nucleated cells were present was estimated from reference gene primer amplification. Sequencing was performed with immunoSEQ multiplex PCR; in TCRdb, only in-frame clones are kept and a portion is missing. The V and J calls and the clone size are those of that table, but D and trimming were determined from the DNA. The table has under 350,000 clones, around 84% seen once. The CDR3 contains 12 residues. This clonotype was sampled from a man under 40 who had recovered from COVID-19. The specimen was PBMCs or T cells enriched from blood (not recorded which). The rearrangement links TRBV21-1 to TRBJ1-2. TRBV21-1 is recorded as a pseudogene. The CDR3 reads CASSKASYGYTF. In nucleotides, the CDR3 is TGTGCCAGCAGCAAAGCGAGTTATGGCTACACCTTC.